Below are 22 T cell receptor beta chains sequenced from a single sample in a study of cytomegalovirus exposure and HLA in healthy donors. PCR involved 60 Vbeta and 13 Jbeta primers. Produced via immunoSEQ multiplex PCR; TCRdb's table is partial and in-frame only. The sample is made up of 110,000 to 150,000 clones, and the top ten hold approximately 1% of it. Sequenced input: PBMCs. The receptor source for this set is a male donor in good health and CMV-seronegative.

For this clone: This sample includes further DNA sequences coding for the same CDR3. The chain employs TRBV5-1 and TRBJ1-2; no clear D gene. This CDR3 comprises 14 residues. The germline CDR1 and CDR2 sequences are SGHRS and YFSETQ. Trimming took off 0 bases at V and 0 bases at J, with 6 bases between the two ends. This CDR3 is CASSLEGANYGYTF. CDR3 nucleotide sequence: TGCGCCAGCAGCTTGGAAGGAGCTAACTATGGCTACACCTTC.

J is TRBJ1-2 and V is TRBV28; D is unclear. Germline V gene lookup returns CDR1 MDHEN and CDR2 SYDVKM. V dropped 3 bases and J dropped 0 bases, with 11 bases sitting between them. There are 15 residues in the CDR3. The DNA for the CDR3 is TGTGCCAGCAGTTTCTCGGGGTTAGCTAACTATGGCTACACCTTC. Its translation: CASSFSGLANYGYTF.

The chain combines TRBV7-8 with TRBJ2-3; 8 bases fit TRBD2. Losses at the gene ends were 6 bases for V and 3 bases for J; bases not matched to a gene: 2. This CDR3 has 13 residues. Germline assignment: CDR1 SGHVS and CDR2 FQNEAQ. CDR3 region: CASRAGGTDTQYF. The CDR3 region has the DNA TGTGCCAGCAGGGCGGGAGGAACAGATACGCAGTATTTT.

This chain joins TRBV30 and TRBJ2-7, with TRBD1 as a possible D gene (6 bases). The germline V gene encodes CDR1 GTSNPN and CDR2 SVGIG (reference sequence). The CDR3 contains 14 residues. Trimming took 3 bases from V and 6 from J, leaving 18 bases between them. CDR3 sequence: CAWRSRGFRSEQYF. The CDR3 DNA is TGTGCCTGGAGAAGCAGGGGATTCCGGAGCGAGCAGTACTTC.

This chain connects TRBV9 to TRBJ2-3; TRBD1 matches at 9 bases. V trimming: 4 bases; J trimming: 6 bases; junction bases outside the gene matches: 9. CDR3 length: 15 amino acids. Germline CDR1 SGDLS, CDR2 YYNGEE. CDR3 sequence (DNA): TGTGCCAGCAGCCCAAGGACAGGGGAGTTGGATACGCAGTATTTT. It translates to CASSPRTGELDTQYF.

The chain combines TRBV6-4 with TRBJ1-1; unclear D gene. V lost 2 bases, J lost 7 bases, and 11 bases lay in between. The CDR3 is made up of 13 amino acids. From germline, CDR1 is MRHNA and CDR2 SNTAGT. CDR3 in amino acids: CASSDTRFGEAFF. CDR3 DNA: TGTGCCAGCAGTGACACGAGGTTTGGTGAAGCTTTCTTT.

The chain is built from TRBV18 and TRBJ2-2; tentative D call: TRBD1 (6 bases). V was pared by 3 bases and J by 2 bases, with 7 bases between. The CDR3 consists of 14 residues. CDR1 is KGHSH and CDR2 is LQKENI in the germline V gene. The CDR3 spells CASSPGQNTGELFF. The CDR3 coding sequence is TGTGCCAGCTCACCGGGACAAAACACCGGGGAGCTGTTTTTT.

The chain carries TRBV27 and TRBJ1-2; D not resolved. The germline V and J ends were trimmed by 3 bases and 4 bases, with 9 bases remaining between them. This CDR3 has 13 residues. The germline V gene has CDR1 MNHEY and CDR2 SMNVEV (reference sequence). The CDR3 region has the DNA TGTGCCAGCAGTTTTCGCGGAGGCTATGGCTACACCTTC. Its translation is CASSFRGGYGYTF.

The CDR3: CASSPGHGRQPQHF. CDR3 bases: TGTGCCAGCAGCCCCGGACACGGGCGTCAGCCCCAGCATTTT. The chain joins TRBV6-5 to TRBJ1-5, with D possibly being TRBD1 (5 bases). The CDR3 loop spans 14 amino acids. Deletions cut 6 bases from V and 6 bases from J, with 15 bases between. Looked up from germline, CDR1 is MNHEY and CDR2 is SVGAGI.

The chain couples TRBV4-2 to TRBJ1-5; possible D gene TRBD1, 5 bases. V was pared by 5 bases and J by 4 bases, with 15 bases between. CDR3 length: 15 amino acids. CDR1 is LGHNA and CDR2 is YNFKEQ in the germline V gene. DNA for the CDR3: TGTGCCAGCAGCTACTTGACAGCTTCTAATCAGCCCCAGCATTTT. Its protein product is CASSYLTASNQPQHF.

CDR3 nucleotide sequence: TGTGCCAGCAGCCTCCGGGGGGGCACCGGGGAGCTGTTTTTT. It encodes CASSLRGGTGELFF. This chain joins TRBV9 and TRBJ2-2; TRBD2 matches at 8 bases. V lost 4 bases to trimming and J lost 4 bases; unmatched junction nucleotides: 3. The germline CDR1 and CDR2 sequences are SGDLS and YYNGEE. The CDR3 contains 14 residues.

The V gene is TRBV4-3, the J gene TRBJ1-4, with unresolved D. The CDR3 has 16 amino acids. V lost 6 bases, J lost 5 bases, and 19 bases lay in between. Germline V gives CDR1 LGHNA, CDR2 YSLEER. The CDR3 loop reads CASSHYPSESNEKLFF. The DNA of the CDR3 is TGCGCCAGCAGTCACTATCCCTCTGAATCCAATGAAAAACTGTTTTTT.

The chain links TRBV5-6 to TRBJ1-2; D perhaps matches TRBD1 (5 bases). This CDR3 has 14 amino acids. Germline CDR1 and CDR2: SGHDT and YYEEEE. V was cut by 5 bases and J by 4 bases, with 15 bases left in between. CDR3 protein: CASSLMTETYGYTF. CDR3 nucleotides: TGTGCCAGCAGTTTAATGACAGAGACCTATGGCTACACCTTC.

The genes are TRBV6-5 and TRBJ2-7, with D perhaps matching TRBD1 (5 bases). V was pared by 1 base and J by 5 bases, with 12 bases between. The germline V gene encodes CDR1 MNHEY and CDR2 SVGAGI. This CDR3 contains 14 residues. The CDR3 loop is CASSYLGVRDEQYF. For the CDR3, the DNA is TGTGCCAGCAGTTACTTAGGGGTCCGGGACGAGCAGTACTTC.

V usage is TRBV6-5 and J usage is TRBJ2-5; a weak D match, TRBD1 (6 bases). Germline V gene sequence: CDR1 MNHEY, CDR2 SVGAGI. This CDR3 is 13 amino acids long. The V and J ends lost 2 bases and 4 bases respectively, with 8 bases between them. The CDR3, as DNA: TGTGCCAGCAGTTACGGGGGCTCAGAGACCCAGTACTTC. This translates into CASSYGGSETQYF.

The V gene is TRBV5-4, the J gene TRBJ1-1; 7 bases map to TRBD1. With V trimmed by 4 bases and J by 5 bases, 8 bases remained unmatched. Germline CDR1 and CDR2: SGHNT and YYREEE (reference sequence). The CDR3 length is 14 residues. The CDR3 coding sequence is TGTGCCAGCAGCCGGGAGACAGGGTGGACTGAAGCTTTCTTT. As protein: CASSRETGWTEAFF.

V gene TRBV7-2 combines with J gene TRBJ1-1, with D possibly TRBD1 on 6 matching bases. Germline V gene data show CDR1 as SGHTA and CDR2 as FQGNSA. The CDR3 is made up of 15 amino acids. V shed 1 base and J shed 1 base, with 10 bases lying between them. The CDR3 reads CASSLEGGTNTEAFF. The CDR3 nucleotides read TGTGCCAGCAGCTTAGAGGGGGGGACGAACACTGAAGCTTTCTTT.

The V gene is TRBV14, the J gene TRBJ2-7; TRBD1 agrees at 11 bases. The CDR3 is 15 amino acids. The V segment lost 3 bases and the J segment 3 bases; nucleotides outside the gene matches: 4. CDR1 is SGHDN and CDR2 is FVKESK in the germline V gene. The CDR3 DNA reads as TGTGCCAGCAGCCAGGGACAGGGGGGAGGCTACGAGCAGTACTTC. It is translated as CASSQGQGGGYEQYF.

CDR3 sequence (DNA): TGTGCCAGCAGCCCCGGACAGGCAGCAACTAATGAAAAACTGTTTTTT. It is translated as CASSPGQAATNEKLFF. The V call is TRBV7-6, the J call TRBJ1-4; 7 nucleotides match TRBD1. This CDR3 region has 16 residues. Germline-derived CDR1 and CDR2 are SGHVS and FNYEAQ. The V and J ends lost 5 bases and 0 bases, in that order; junction bases with no gene match: 6.

The rearrangement uses TRBV29-1 and TRBJ1-1, with D maybe TRBD1 (5 bases). CDR3 length equals 14 residues. Germline V gives CDR1 SQVTM, CDR2 ANQGSEA. V lost 1 base and J lost 1, with 10 bases in between. The CDR3 loop reads CSVEGVRENTEAFF. The CDR3 nucleotides read TGCAGCGTTGAAGGGGTCAGGGAGAACACTGAAGCTTTCTTT.

The chain combines TRBV5-1 with TRBJ1-2; a possible D gene is TRBD1 (5 bases). The germline V and J ends were trimmed by 4 bases and 2 bases, with 9 bases remaining between them. CDR3 length: 13 residues. Germline CDR1 SGHRS, CDR2 YFSETQ. CDR3 bases: TGCGCCAGCAGCCGGGGGGGGAACTATGGCTACACCTTC. Its protein is CASSRGGNYGYTF.

CDR3 sequence reads: CASSGPPVGGGYTF. The CDR3 DNA sequence: TGTGCCAGCAGTGGGCCCCCAGTAGGGGGCGGCTACACCTTC. This sequence joins TRBV2 and TRBJ1-2, with 7 bases identical to TRBD1. V trimming: 4 bases; J trimming: 8 bases; junction bases outside the gene matches: 10. The CDR3 covers 14 residues. Per germline, CDR1 SNHLY and CDR2 FYNNEI. Using reference TRBV2 and TRBJ1-2 for the parts outside the CDR3, the full variable domain is EPEVTQTPSHQVTQMGQEVILRCVPISNHLYFYWYRQILGQKVEFLVSFYNNEISEKSEIFDDQFSVERPDGSNFTLKIRSTKLEDSAMYFCASSGPPVGGGYTFGSGTRLTVV.